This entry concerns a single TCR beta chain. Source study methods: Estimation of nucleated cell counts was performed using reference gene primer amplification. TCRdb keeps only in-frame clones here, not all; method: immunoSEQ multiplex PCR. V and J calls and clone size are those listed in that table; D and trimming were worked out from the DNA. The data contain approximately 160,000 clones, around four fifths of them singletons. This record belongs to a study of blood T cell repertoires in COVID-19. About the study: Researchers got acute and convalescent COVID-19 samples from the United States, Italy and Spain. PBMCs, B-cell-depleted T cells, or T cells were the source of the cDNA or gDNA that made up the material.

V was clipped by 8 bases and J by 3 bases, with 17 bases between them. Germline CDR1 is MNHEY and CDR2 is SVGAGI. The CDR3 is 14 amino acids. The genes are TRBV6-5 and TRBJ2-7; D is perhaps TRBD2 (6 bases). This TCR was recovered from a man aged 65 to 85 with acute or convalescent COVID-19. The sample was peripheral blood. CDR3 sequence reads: CASGKGLAIYEQYF. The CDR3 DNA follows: TGTGCCAGCGGCAAGGGACTGGCAATCTACGAGCAGTACTTC.